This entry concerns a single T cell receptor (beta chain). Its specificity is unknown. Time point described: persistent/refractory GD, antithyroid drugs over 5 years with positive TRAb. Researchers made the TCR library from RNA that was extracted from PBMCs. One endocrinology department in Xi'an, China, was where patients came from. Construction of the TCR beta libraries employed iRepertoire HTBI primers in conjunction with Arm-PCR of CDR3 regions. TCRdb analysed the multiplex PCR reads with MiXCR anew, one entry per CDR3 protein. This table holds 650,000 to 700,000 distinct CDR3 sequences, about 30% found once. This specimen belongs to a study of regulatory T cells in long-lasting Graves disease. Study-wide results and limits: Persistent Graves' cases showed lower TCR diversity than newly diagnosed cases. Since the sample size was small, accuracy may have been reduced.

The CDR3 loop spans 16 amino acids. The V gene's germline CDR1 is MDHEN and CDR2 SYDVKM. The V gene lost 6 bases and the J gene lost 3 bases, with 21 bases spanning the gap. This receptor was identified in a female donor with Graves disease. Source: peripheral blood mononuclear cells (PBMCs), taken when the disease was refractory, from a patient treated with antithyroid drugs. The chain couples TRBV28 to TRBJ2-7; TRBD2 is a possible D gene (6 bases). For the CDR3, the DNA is TGTGCCAGCAGCGATTGGATTAGCGGAAAGGGCTACGAGCAGTACTTC. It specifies CASSDWISGKGYEQYF. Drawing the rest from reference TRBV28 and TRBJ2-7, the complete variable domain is DVKVTQSSRYLVKRTGEKVFLECVQDMDHENMFWYRQDPGLGLRLIYFSYDVKMKEKGDIPEGYSVSREKKERFSLILESASTNQTSMYLCASSDWISGKGYEQYFGPGTRLTVT.